This T cell receptor beta chain was recovered during a study of cytomegalovirus exposure and HLA in healthy donors (dated by TCRdb to 2017 to 2019). About the full investigation: An earlier analysis of some 500 of the donors reported more than 250 Gb of sequence data and some 100 million unique TCR beta sequences from about 179 million T cells. The number of donors typed differed by locus, with about 629-640 for A, B, C, DRB1 and DQB1, around 520 for DQA1, nearly 610 for DPA1, and around 450 for DPB1. The aim of the study was to test whether cataloging public T cell receptors could identify signatures of past pathogen exposure. Alongside the repertoire data, information on donor age, sex, ethnicity and CMV serostatus was compiled. Four to six DR-DQ haplotypes were handled as single units for association and clustering, since linkage in the cohort was strong. Rather than drawing on any new phenotypic data, the later analysis identified candidate immune exposures from TCR beta sequences and the way those sequences occurred across donors. Approximately 300 gigabases of sequencing data and 80 million or so unique TCR sequences were included in an early release covering roughly 600 HLA-typed donors. The study used immunosequencing to profile the T cell repertoires of several hundred subjects and linked those repertoires to cytomegalovirus serostatus. To study patterns of TCR occurrence, a later analysis re-analyzed previously published TCR beta repertoires from around 660 donors and added high-resolution HLA genotyping. Every repertoire in the discovery cohort had been generated on one and the same sequencing platform. Among the roughly 380 genotyped donors, about 85% belonged to the genetic ancestry cluster associated with self-reported Caucasian donors. In a later genetic analysis, genome-wide SNP genotypes for about 55% of the roughly 700 donors were used, and that subset was treated as a discovery cohort. In addition to the first cohort of hundreds of subjects, a separate validation cohort of 120 different subjects was used. Among 300 to 450 genotyped donors of the cohort, an average of 235,054 unique TCR beta nucleotide sequences were sequenced per donor, roughly 20% of them non-productive. To predict cytomegalovirus infection status, the study combined high-throughput TCR immunosequencing, statistical association of individual TCRs with disease status, and machine learning. An earlier analysis of several hundred of the donors applied high-throughput TCR beta sequencing to assess whether each TCR beta V gene segment acted as functional or pseudogenic. HLA typing covered class I and class II loci at four-digit resolution. Study-level results and caveats: In the study, some 180 TCR beta chains were listed as associated with cytomegalovirus. Linkage disequilibrium might explain the correlated functional status among segregating V segments, but an unknown experimental factor could not be excluded. The earlier analysis of fewer than 750 of the donors excluded 15 to 20 rarely observed V segments, including chromosome 9 orphons, because counts were too low. According to a later analysis, TCR association rates differed among HLA loci, with DRB1 alleles showing the most associated TCRs and HLA-C alleles showing the fewest. Assigning TCR associations to individual alleles was difficult when HLA alleles, especially DR and DQ, strongly co-occurred. In both the original and validation cohorts, the classifier was reported to diagnose cytomegalovirus status with high specificity and sensitivity. Because the 87-base-pair reads could not distinguish some IMGT-functional V segments, including TRBV6-2 and TRBV6-3, those segments were excluded. Presence/absence analyses assumed roughly uniform sequencing depth across donors, an assumption that may not hold. Specific HLA alleles were associated with over 15,000 TCR beta sequences at a false discovery rate of 0.05 in a later analysis. In a later analysis, HLA-associated TCR beta chains were found to be more clonally expanded and to have lower generation probabilities than equally common non-associated chains. This cohort had only TCR beta chains sequenced, and the lack of alpha or paired-chain data limited which features could be detected. According to a later genetic analysis, donors in an Asian-associated ancestry cluster had fewer N-insertions in productive TCRs than the approximately 610-donor mean. V-gene and J-gene trimming of TCR beta chains was associated with a missense DCLRE1C variant in a later genetic analysis, and the association was replicated in an independent cohort. According to the authors, the approach could potentially be generalized to other disease states and immunological phenotypes. Because HLA typing was missing for some donors at each locus, association tests included only the typed subset. While some public TCRs were present in many individuals, most TCR sequences turned up only very rarely across donors. A few of the identified cytomegalovirus-associated TCR beta chains were confirmed in vitro to be specific for cytomegalovirus antigens. A later analysis found that most CMV-associated TCR beta chains appeared HLA-restricted, with HLA associations seemingly driven largely by CMV exposure. A further reported finding was that TCR beta sequences accurately predicted the HLA-A and HLA-B alleles for most subjects in the first cohort. The sequencing pipeline was judged likely to have produced a cluster of highly shared sequence variants as a technical artifact. In an earlier analysis of roughly 560 of the donors, most TCR beta V segments were observed in productive rearrangements about 87% or about 30% of the time, broadly matching IMGT annotations. Immune exposure information for the cohort was limited to CMV serostatus. Several of the top co-occurrence clusters appeared to be linked to parvovirus B19, influenza, CMV and Epstein-Barr virus, according to a later analysis.

Germline trimming amounts to 3 bases on V and 2 bases on J, with 16 as the count of junction bases outside the gene matches. The germline V gene (reference sequence) sets CDR1 to SEHNR and CDR2 to FQNEAQ. The CDR3 starts with the cysteine, ends with the phenylalanine, and has 19 residues. The only DNA kept is the CDR3, 57 bases in frame from the first base. The protocol used for the library was the immunoSEQ multiplex PCR assay. For the multiplex PCR, a mixture combining 60 forward primers for TCR Vbeta segments and 13 reverse primers for TCR Jbeta segments was used. Amplification of the CDR3 region of rearranged TCR beta genes was performed with a multiplex PCR assay on genomic DNA. The Illumina HiSeq System was used to sequence the amplified TCR beta libraries as 87-base-pair reads. On the authors' methods: Across the 500 to 750 repertoires, a later analysis counted approximately 83 million unique TCR beta chains, around 10 million of which were shared by at least two donors. A nearest-neighbor algorithm error-corrected the raw reads and collapsed the reads into unique sequences, merging closely related sequences to remove PCR and sequencing errors. CDR3 sequences were aligned to IMGT reference sequences to assign V, D and J gene segments. Each retained sequence needed at least a six-nucleotide match to both a V gene segment and a J gene segment. A rearrangement counted as productive if the CDR3 had no stop codons and remained in frame with V and J, and every other rearrangement counted as non-productive. CDR3 was defined according to IMGT convention as the region running from the second conserved V-encoded cysteine to the conserved J-encoded phenylalanine. Sequences without an unambiguous match to a single V gene segment were excluded from the earlier analysis of over 500 of the donors. An earlier analysis of 587 of the donors called V segments functional above 56.7% productive rearrangements and segregating when the between-donor standard deviation exceeded 5%. A statistical classification framework was built for diagnosing cytomegalovirus status from the catalog of TCR beta chain sequences. In a later analysis, TCR nucleotide sequences were compared against IMGT/GENE-DB human TR gene sequences so that V and J genes could be assigned. The TCRdist pipeline was used in a later analysis to assign CDR3 sequences and most-parsimonious VDJ recombination scenarios. In a later analysis, every TCR beta chain was defined by the combination of its CDR3 amino acid sequence and its V-gene family, and reads without a unique V-gene family were dropped. To address suspected cross-contamination and a sequencing artifact, a later analysis removed approximately 600 highly shared, low-generation-probability nucleotide sequences. In a later analysis, a clonal expansion index for each public chain was calculated from normalized within-repertoire ranks of inferred template counts. In a later analysis, generation probabilities were computed using a VDJ recombination model fitted to out-of-frame rearrangements, and the results were checked against IGoR. Hypergeometric tests were used in a later analysis to score TCR-TCR, TCR-HLA and TCR-CMV co-occurrence, with a repertoire-size bias correction applied to the TCR pairs. In a later analysis, false discovery rates were estimated by permuting HLA or CMV assignments 20 times. In a later analysis, co-occurring TCRs were grouped using DBSCAN, and TCRdist sequence similarity was added for clustering within HLA-allele-positive subsets. Co-occurrence clustering excluded repertoires with fewer than 30,000 or more than 120,000 public chains, plus five with anomalous nucleotide sharing. Entries here come from immuneACCESS through TCRdb and include only in-frame sequences with V and J called. Some clones fail to appear in such tables; in the studies checked, an unresolved V gene covers under half of the shortfall, and the cause of the remainder is unknown. V, J and clone size are those of that table, while D and trimming were read from the DNA. For this sample there are about 150,000 clones; 80% appear just once. In total, the top ten clones hold around 5.6% of the sample.

The cohort consisted of 670 or so healthy bone marrow donors. At the time of sampling, all cohort members were nominally healthy, though unrecorded immune exposures were likely present. The donor tested CMV seropositive and was one of the 289 seropositive cohort members. A peripheral blood sample was collected from each donor, and TCR beta sequencing was performed on peripheral blood mononuclear cells. The Qiagen DNeasy Blood Extraction Kit was used to extract genomic DNA from the blood cell samples. Only a few counts were recorded for this clone. This receptor's antigen is unknown. Qualities for individual bases were not recorded, and no much larger clone is one base off.

The sequence was obtained from a woman aged 40 to 50 in good health and CMV-seropositive. The sequence is built from TRBV7-9 and TRBJ2-1; the junction holds 7 bases that match TRBD1. The source material was PBMCs. At the DNA level, the sequence is TGTGCCAGCAGCTTCCCCCGCCGGATAGACAGGGATCCCTACAATGAGCAGTTCTTC. The encoded protein is CASSFPRRIDRDPYNEQFF.